This T cell receptor beta chain originates from a study of beta chain features in type 1 diabetes. Study-level information: All samples together contributed around 100,000,000 sorted cells for examination.

Notes on this clone: Its antigen is currently unknown.

The sequenced template was cDNA made from the entire isolated RNA. Produced via immunoSEQ multiplex PCR; TCRdb's table is partial and in-frame only. Of almost 350,000 clones listed, around 9.7% are singletons. CDR3 length equals 15 residues. V lost 5 bases and J 8 bases, leaving 19 bases between the germline ends. Per germline, CDR1 SNHLY and CDR2 FYNNEI. Study-wide findings and caveats: There were fewer insertions and more deletions at the VDJ junctions of type 1 diabetes patients. A definitive answer on HLA type influencing TCRB rearrangement was not reached here. It was possible that PCR favored shorter templates, equally so in patients and controls. People with Type 1 diabetes carried modestly yet significantly shorter TCRB CDR3s in all four CD4+ subsets.

Material for sequencing was central memory CD4+ T cells from blood. The chain uses TRBV2 and TRBJ2-1; no clear D gene. The origin of this receptor is a man younger than 45 with type 1 diabetes. The DNA for the CDR3 is TGTGCCAGCAGTATGATTAGGGCGGCTGGGGATGAGCAGTTCTTC. Its protein is CASSMIRAAGDEQFF.